A selection of T cell receptor beta chains follows, all from one sample in a study of cytomegalovirus exposure and HLA in healthy donors. The data were produced by immunoSEQ multiplex PCR, yet TCRdb's version contains in-frame clones alone and is incomplete. The sample features 35,000 to 45,000 clones, with approximately 2.9% in its top ten. Material: PBMCs. These receptors were taken from a woman aged 25 to 39 in good health and CMV-seropositive. Each CDR3 is given with its conserved first and last residue. Each record gives: J gene, V gene, D gene, CDR3 DNA, CDR3 protein. D genes are given only for firm matches.

>TRBJ2-2|TRBV10-1|TRBD1
TGCGCCAGTCGGACAGGAAACACCGGGGAGCTGTTTTTT
CASRTGNTGELFF
>TRBJ2-5|TRBV5-1|NA
TGCGCCAGCAGCTTGAACGACTGGAAAGAGACCCAGTACTTC
CASSLNDWKETQYF
>TRBJ2-7|TRBV4-1|NA
TGCGCCAGCAGCCAAGATATCCGGGGTCCGATCGAGCAGTACTTC
CASSQDIRGPIEQYF
>TRBJ1-1|TRBV28|NA
TGTGCCAGCCACGAAGGACTCCAGAACACTGAAGCTTTCTTT
CASHEGLQNTEAFF
>TRBJ1-6|TRBV7-9|NA
TGTGCCAGCAGCCAGGAAAATTCACCCCTCCACTTT
CASSQENSPLHF
>TRBJ1-3|TRBV1|NA
TGCACCAGCAGCCAGGATGAGCCAGGGGGCTGTGGAAACACCATATATTTT
CTSSQDEPGGCGNTIYF
>TRBJ1-2|TRBV29-1|NA
TGCAGCGTTGAGGACAGAGAGACAACGGCTAACTATGGCTACACCTTC
CSVEDRETTANYGYTF
>TRBJ1-1|TRBV29-1|TRBD1
TGCAGCGTTGAAGGACAGGGGGCCACTGAAGCTTTCTTT
CSVEGQGATEAFF
>TRBJ1-6|TRBV19|NA
TGTGCCAGTAGGAACAGGGATTCACCCCTCCACTTT
CASRNRDSPLHF
>TRBJ1-2|TRBV18|NA
TGTGCCAGCTCACCACTGGGCCAGTTCTATGGCTACACCTTC
CASSPLGQFYGYTF
>TRBJ2-7|TRBV5-1|NA
TGCGCCAGCAGCTTGGCAAGCGTGAACTACGAGCAGTACTTC
CASSLASVNYEQYF
>TRBJ2-5|TRBV11-2|NA
TGTGCCAGCAGCTTAGAGGATCCCGGGTGGAGTGGAGAGACCCAGTACTTC
CASSLEDPGWSGETQYF
>TRBJ1-3|TRBV27|NA
TGTGCCAGCAGTCTAGGGGGAGGGTCCGACACCATATATTTT
CASSLGGGSDTIYF
>TRBJ2-1|TRBV30|NA
TGTGCCTGGAGTTCGGGCAATGAGCAGTTCTTC
CAWSSGNEQFF
>TRBJ2-3|TRBV29-1|TRBD2
TGCAGCGCCAAGCCAGGGAGGGGCCCTGCAGATACGCAGTATTTT
CSAKPGRGPADTQYF
>TRBJ1-1|TRBV27|NA
TGTGCCAGCAGTTACAGGGTCGGATTGGGAACTGAAGCTTTCTTT
CASSYRVGLGTEAFF
>TRBJ2-7|TRBV28|TRBD1
TGTGCCAGCAGACCTCGGGACAGAGTACCCCCTCAGCAGTACTTC
CASRPRDRVPPQQYF
>TRBJ2-5|TRBV7-8|NA
TGTGCCAGCAGCTTAGTCGGGCGGGAAGAGACCCAGTACTTC
CASSLVGREETQYF
>TRBJ1-2|TRBV19|NA
TGTGCCAGTAGCCTAAACTATGGCTACACCTTC
CASSLNYGYTF
>TRBJ1-1|TRBV6-1|NA
TGTGCCAGCAGTGAAGCTAGGAACACTGAAGCTTTCTTT
CASSEARNTEAFF
>TRBJ1-4|TRBV14|NA
TGTGCCAGCAGCCCCAGGAGGTATCGGGATGAAAAACTGTTTTTT
CASSPRRYRDEKLFF
>TRBJ2-3|TRBV5-6|NA
TGTGCCAGCAGCTACCCGTGGACAGGCACAGATACGCAGTATTTT
CASSYPWTGTDTQYF
>TRBJ1-5|TRBV2|NA
TGTGCCAGCAGTGACAGTAACAATCAGCCCCAGCATTTT
CASSDSNNQPQHF
>TRBJ1-1|TRBV5-3|TRBD1
TGTGCCAGAAGCCGACAGGGCTCGAACACTGAAGCTTTCTTT
CARSRQGSNTEAFF
>TRBJ2-7|TRBV28|TRBD1
TGTGCCAGCAGTCCCGGGACAGGGGCCTACGAGCAGTACTTC
CASSPGTGAYEQYF
>TRBJ1-2|TRBV29-1|TRBD1
TGCAGCGCCGGGACAGGGGTTGGCTACACCTTC
CSAGTGVGYTF